The rows below give T cell receptor beta chains drawn from one sample of a study of shared clonotypes between healthy human individuals. Profiled with immunoSEQ multiplex PCR; TCRdb holds only in-frame clones, not every one. The sample contains 450,000 to 700,000 clones, nearly 97% of which appear only once. The sample was naive CD8+ T cells sorted from blood. These receptors came from a woman aged 25 to 39 in good health. Each CDR3 is given with its conserved first and last residue.

v_call | cdr3_length | cdr3_aa
TRBV25-1 | 16 | CASSESLAGGKETQYF
TRBV30 | 14 | CAWTLQGVYNEQFF
TRBV2 | 14 | CASSPRGGTDTQYF
TRBV13 | 14 | CASSLVDNTGELFF
TRBV25-1 | 13 | CTSSEKGYTEAFF
TRBV28 | 16 | CASSFGLEVNSYEQYF
TRBV5-1 | 15 | CASSLDGGPGEGYTF
TRBV28 | 14 | CASRTGLLQETQYF
TRBV5-6 | 16 | CASRMDVSGTYNEQFF
TRBV27 | 11 | CASSFSYEQYF
TRBV28 | 20 | CASSGPGLAGEVGVTDTQYF
TRBV19 | 14 | CASSPGTPAYEQYF
TRBV11-3 | 11 | CASSLGNEQFF
TRBV27 | 14 | CASSFGQSSNEQFF
TRBV7-3 | 16 | CASSSSRDTRNTEAFF
TRBV4-2 | 16 | CASSQAGEGLSYEQYF
TRBV2 | 16 | CAGYRGLPLGANVLTF
TRBV7-8 | 13 | CASSLGASYEQYF
TRBV29-1 | 14 | CSVAGLAGPYEQFF
TRBV10-2 | 13 | CASSGSANNEQFF
TRBV15 | 11 | CATSRDDEQFF
TRBV7-2 | 18 | CASSITGTSGRYTGELFF
TRBV27 | 13 | CASSYRGRYEQYF
TRBV28 | 13 | CASNLGLNQPQHF
TRBV6-6 | 15 | CASSYSLDVTDTQYF
TRBV19 | 15 | CASSIGGLHTGELFF